This T cell receptor (beta chain) was sequenced during a study of blood T cell repertoires in COVID-19. The germline gives CDR1 MNHEY, CDR2 SVGAGI. The CDR3 consists of 16 residues. Trimming took 4 bases from V and 5 from J, leaving 18 bases between them. The repertoire was sequenced with immunoSEQ multiplex PCR; TCRdb's copy has only in-frame clones and lacks some. The top ten clones hold 1.5% to 2% of a sample with 400,000 or so clones, around 87% of them seen once. Sample: PBMCs or T cells enriched from blood (not recorded which). The chain uses TRBV6-5 and TRBJ1-3, with D possibly TRBD1 on 6 matching bases. This TCR was sampled from a man between 35 and 55 years old in a cohort exposed to, infected with or recovered from COVID-19 (not recorded which). The CDR3 nucleotides are TGTGCCAGCAGTTTCCGACAGGAATTAAGCCGAAACACCATATATTTT. It codes for CASSFRQELSRNTIYF.